A single sample gave rise to the 2 T cell receptor beta chains below, sequenced in a study of blood T cell repertoires in COVID-19. Sequencing was performed with immunoSEQ multiplex PCR; in TCRdb, only in-frame clones are kept and a portion is missing. The sample holds under 250,000 clones; around 88% are singletons and the top ten take around 8.9%. The sequencing input was peripheral blood. These receptors were taken from a man aged 40-55 years with active or convalescent COVID-19.

The rearrangement uses TRBV25-1 and TRBJ2-4, with 8 bases matching TRBD1. Germline CDR1 is MGHDK and CDR2 is SYGVNS. The CDR3 contains 15 residues. V lost 0 bases and J lost 8; bases outside the gene matches: 6. For the CDR3, the DNA is TGTGCCAGCAGTGAATACAGGGGGCCCGGGGACATTCAGTACTTC. It codes for CASSEYRGPGDIQYF. The entire variable domain, with the rest obtained from reference TRBV25-1 and TRBJ2-4, is as follows: EADIYQTPRYLVIGTGKKITLECSQTMGHDKMYWYQQDPGMELHLIHYSYGVNSTEKGDLSSESTVSRIRTEHFPLTLESARPSHTSQYLCASSEYRGPGDIQYFGAGTRLSVL.

In its sample, this clone was seen a few times. The chain links TRBV19 to TRBJ1-6; D might be TRBD1 (6 bases). This CDR3 contains 14 residues. The V end was cut by 10 bases, the J end by 10 bases, with 20 bases between. Germline-derived CDR1 and CDR2 are LNHDA and SQIVND (reference sequence). The DNA for the CDR3 is TGTGCCACCTCGGGGGGCAGGCTTCAGTCACCCCTCCACTTT. Encoded protein: CATSGGRLQSPLHF.